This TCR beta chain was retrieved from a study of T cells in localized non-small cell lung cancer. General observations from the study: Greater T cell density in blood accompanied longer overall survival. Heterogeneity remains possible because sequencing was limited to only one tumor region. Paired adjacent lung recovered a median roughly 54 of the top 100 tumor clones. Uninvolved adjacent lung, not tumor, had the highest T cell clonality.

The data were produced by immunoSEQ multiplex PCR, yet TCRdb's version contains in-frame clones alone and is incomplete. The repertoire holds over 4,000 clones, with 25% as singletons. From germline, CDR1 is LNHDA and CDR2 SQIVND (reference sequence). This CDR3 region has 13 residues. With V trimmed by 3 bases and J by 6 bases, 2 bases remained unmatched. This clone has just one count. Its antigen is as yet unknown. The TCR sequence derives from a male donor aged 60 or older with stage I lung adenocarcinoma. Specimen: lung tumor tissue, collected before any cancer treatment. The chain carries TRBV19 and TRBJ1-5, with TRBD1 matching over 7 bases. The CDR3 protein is CASSIQGGQPQHF. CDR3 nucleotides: TGTGCCAGTAGTATTCAGGGGGGTCAGCCCCAGCATTTT.